Included here is one TCR beta chain sequence, with context. 150 to 250 ng DNA, around 30,000 T cell genomes, went into each sorted-subset replicate PCR. Method: immunoSEQ multiplex PCR; TCRdb's copy keeps in-frame clones and lacks some. Altogether some 2,400,000 clones are present, approximately 96% being singletons, with the ten largest covering more than 0.1%. Germline V CDR1 and CDR2: SGHTA, FQGNSA. The V and J ends lost 2 bases and 5 bases respectively, with 15 bases between them. The CDR3 consists of 15 residues. The source of the sample is a study of shared clonotypes between healthy human individuals. The overall study: CD4 naive cells filled three plates per donor, CD4 memory three, CD8 naive two and CD8 memory one.

The donors, healthy adults who were HIV-negative, had experienced no recent acute infections or vaccinations. A CD45RA+ naive subset and a CD45RA-negative memory subset were split from CD4+ cells. The sequenced sample was naive CD4+ T cells sorted from blood. Subset defined: CD45RA+ positively selected. V is TRBV7-2 and J is TRBJ2-5; weak D call: TRBD2 (6 bases). This clonotype was obtained from a man aged 18-30 years in good health. In DNA form, the CDR3 reads TGTGCCAGCAGCTTATTAGGGCGCGGGGTGGAGACCCAGTACTTC. Translating gives CASSLLGRGVETQYF. The whole variable domain, filled in from reference TRBV7-2 and TRBJ2-5, reads GAGVSQSPSNKVTEKGKDVELRCDPISGHTALYWYRQSLGQGLEFLIYFQGNSAPDKSGLPSDRFSAERTGGSVSTLTIQRTQQEDSAVYLCASSLLGRGVETQYFGPGTRLLVL.